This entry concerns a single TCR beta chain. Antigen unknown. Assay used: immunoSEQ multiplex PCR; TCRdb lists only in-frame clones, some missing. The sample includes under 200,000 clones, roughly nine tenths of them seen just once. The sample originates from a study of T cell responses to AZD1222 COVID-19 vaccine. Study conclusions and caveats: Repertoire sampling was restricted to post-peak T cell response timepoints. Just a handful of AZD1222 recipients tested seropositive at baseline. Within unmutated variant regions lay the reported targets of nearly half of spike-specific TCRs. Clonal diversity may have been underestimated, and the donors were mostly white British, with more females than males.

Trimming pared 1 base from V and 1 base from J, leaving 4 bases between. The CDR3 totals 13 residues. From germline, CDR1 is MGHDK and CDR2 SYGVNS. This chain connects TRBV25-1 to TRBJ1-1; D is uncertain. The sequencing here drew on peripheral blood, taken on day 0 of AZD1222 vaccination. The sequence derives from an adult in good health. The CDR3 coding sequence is TGTGCCAGCAGTGAATTGAGGAACACTGAAGCTTTCTTT. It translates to CASSELRNTEAFF.